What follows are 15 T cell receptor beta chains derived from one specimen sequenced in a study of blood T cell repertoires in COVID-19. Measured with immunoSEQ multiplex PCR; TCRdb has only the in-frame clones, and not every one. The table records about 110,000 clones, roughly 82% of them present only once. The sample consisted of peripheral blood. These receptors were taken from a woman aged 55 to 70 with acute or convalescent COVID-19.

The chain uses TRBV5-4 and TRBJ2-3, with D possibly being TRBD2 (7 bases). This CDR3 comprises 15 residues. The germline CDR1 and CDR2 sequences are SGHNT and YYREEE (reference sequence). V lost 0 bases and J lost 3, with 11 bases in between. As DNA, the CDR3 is TGTGCCAGCAGCTTGGAGGGGGGGAGGACAGATACGCAGTATTTT. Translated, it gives CASSLEGGRTDTQYF.

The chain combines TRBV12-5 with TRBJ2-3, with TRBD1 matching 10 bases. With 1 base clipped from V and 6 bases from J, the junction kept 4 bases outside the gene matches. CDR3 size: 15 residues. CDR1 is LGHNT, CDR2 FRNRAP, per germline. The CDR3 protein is CASGLGQGAADTQYF. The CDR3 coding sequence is TGTGCTAGTGGTTTGGGACAGGGGGCAGCCGATACGCAGTATTTT.

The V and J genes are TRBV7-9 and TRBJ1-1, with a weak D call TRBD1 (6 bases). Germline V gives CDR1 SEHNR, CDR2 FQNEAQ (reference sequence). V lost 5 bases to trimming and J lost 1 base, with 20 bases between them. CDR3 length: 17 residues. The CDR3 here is CASSRRGGLRRNTEAFF. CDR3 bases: TGTGCCAGCAGCCGAAGGGGGGGGCTCAGGAGGAACACTGAAGCTTTCTTT.

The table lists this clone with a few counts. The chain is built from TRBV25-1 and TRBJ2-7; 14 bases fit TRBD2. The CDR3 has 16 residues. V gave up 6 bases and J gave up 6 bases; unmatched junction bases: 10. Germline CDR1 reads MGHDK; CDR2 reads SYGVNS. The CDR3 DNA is TGTGCCAGCAGAGGGACTAGCGGGGGCCCCACGGGCGAGCAGTACTTC. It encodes CASRGTSGGPTGEQYF.

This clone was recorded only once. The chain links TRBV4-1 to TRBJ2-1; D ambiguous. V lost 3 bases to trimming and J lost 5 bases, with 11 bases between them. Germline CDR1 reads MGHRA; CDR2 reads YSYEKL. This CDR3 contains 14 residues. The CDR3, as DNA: TGCGCCAGCAGCCACGTCGGGTACGACAATGAGCAGTTCTTC. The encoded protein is CASSHVGYDNEQFF.

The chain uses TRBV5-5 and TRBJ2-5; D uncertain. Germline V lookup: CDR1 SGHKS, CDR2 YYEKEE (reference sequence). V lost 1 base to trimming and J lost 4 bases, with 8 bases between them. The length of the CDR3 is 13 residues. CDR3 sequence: CASSLQLRETQYF. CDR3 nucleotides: TGTGCCAGCAGCTTGCAACTGCGAGAGACCCAGTACTTC.

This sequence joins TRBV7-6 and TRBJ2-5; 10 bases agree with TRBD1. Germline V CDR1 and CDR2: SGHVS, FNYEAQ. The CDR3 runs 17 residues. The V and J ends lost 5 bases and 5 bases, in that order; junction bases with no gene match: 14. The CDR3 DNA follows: TGTGCCAGCAGCCGGGTAGGGGGGACAGGGGTGTTGGAGACCCAGTACTTC. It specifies CASSRVGGTGVLETQYF.

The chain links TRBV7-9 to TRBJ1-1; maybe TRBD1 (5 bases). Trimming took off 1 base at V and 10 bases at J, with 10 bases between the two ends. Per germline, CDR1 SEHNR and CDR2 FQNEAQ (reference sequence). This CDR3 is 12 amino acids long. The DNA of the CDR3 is TGTGCCAGCAGCTTAGTGCCCGACAGAGCTTTCTTT. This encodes CASSLVPDRAFF.

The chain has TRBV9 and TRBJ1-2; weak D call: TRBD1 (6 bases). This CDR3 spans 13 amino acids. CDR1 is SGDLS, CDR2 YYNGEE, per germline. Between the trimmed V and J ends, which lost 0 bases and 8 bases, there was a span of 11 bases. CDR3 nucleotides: TGTGCCAGCAGCGTAGACGGGACAAAAGGCTACACCTTC. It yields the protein CASSVDGTKGYTF.

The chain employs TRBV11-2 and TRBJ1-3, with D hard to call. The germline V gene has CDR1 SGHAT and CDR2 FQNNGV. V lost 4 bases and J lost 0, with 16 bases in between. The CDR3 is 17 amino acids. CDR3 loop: CASSSTNPGNSGNTIYF. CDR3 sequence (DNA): TGTGCCAGCAGCTCAACCAATCCGGGGAACTCTGGAAACACCATATATTTT.

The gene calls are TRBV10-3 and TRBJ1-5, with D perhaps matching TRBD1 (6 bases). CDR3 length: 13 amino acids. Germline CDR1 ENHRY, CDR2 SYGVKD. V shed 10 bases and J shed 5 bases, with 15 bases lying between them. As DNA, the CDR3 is TGTGCCACCAATGGACAGCAGGATCAGCCCCAGCATTTT. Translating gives CATNGQQDQPQHF.

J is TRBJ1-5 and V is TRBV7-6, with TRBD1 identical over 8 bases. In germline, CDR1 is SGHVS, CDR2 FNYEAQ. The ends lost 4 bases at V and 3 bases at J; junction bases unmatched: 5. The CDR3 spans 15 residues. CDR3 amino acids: CASSSGQGHNQPQHF. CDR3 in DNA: TGTGCCAGCAGCTCAGGACAGGGCCACAATCAGCCCCAGCATTTT.

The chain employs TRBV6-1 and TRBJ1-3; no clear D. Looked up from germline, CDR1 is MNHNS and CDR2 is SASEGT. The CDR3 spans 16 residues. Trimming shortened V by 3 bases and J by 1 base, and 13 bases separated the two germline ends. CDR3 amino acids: CASSDRPVGSGNTIYF. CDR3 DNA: TGTGCCAGCAGTGACCGCCCGGTCGGGTCTGGAAACACCATATATTTT.

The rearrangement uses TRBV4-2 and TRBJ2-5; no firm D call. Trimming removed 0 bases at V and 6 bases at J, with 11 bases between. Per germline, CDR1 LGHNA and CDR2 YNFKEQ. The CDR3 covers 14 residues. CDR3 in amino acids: CASSQEHYPKTQYF. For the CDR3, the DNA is TGTGCCAGCAGCCAAGAGCACTATCCGAAGACCCAGTACTTC.

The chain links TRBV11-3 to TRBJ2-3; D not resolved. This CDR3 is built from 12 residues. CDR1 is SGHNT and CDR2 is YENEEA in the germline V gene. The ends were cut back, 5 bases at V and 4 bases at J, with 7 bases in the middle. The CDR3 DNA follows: TGTGCCAGCAGCAGCCTAGCAGATACGCAGTATTTT. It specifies CASSSLADTQYF.